The clone carrying this T cell receptor beta chain was observed once. Its specificity is unknown. The CDR3 runs to 15 residues. Trimming took 4 bases from V and 0 from J, leaving 13 bases between them. In germline, CDR1 is MNHNS, CDR2 SASEGT. The sample originates from a study of tumor and adjacent non-tumor tissue in lung cancer. The overall study: Patients comprised about a dozen adenocarcinoma, a couple of squamous cell carcinoma and 1 small cell lung cancer. Each sample yielded a few million productive TCRbeta reads on average. General study points: Compared with tumor, normal lung showed significantly lower TCR diversity. In normal lung, the top 100 clones were significantly more dominant than in tumor.

No cell sorting was done before RNA was extracted from the tissue. This non-tumor lung sample came from over 3 cm beyond the tumor edge. The library came from three nested PCR rounds adapted from ARM-PCR protocols. TCRdb reprocessed the multiplex PCR reads with MiXCR, giving one entry per CDR3 protein. The sample holds over 80,000 distinct CDR3 sequences, 80% seen once. The V and J genes are TRBV6-1 and TRBJ2-7; D might be TRBD1 (6 bases). The sequence derives from a man aged 55 to 69 with small cell lung cancer. Material for sequencing was distant non-tumor lung tissue. The CDR3 DNA reads as TGTGCCAGCAGTGCAGGGGCCTCGGGCTCCTACGAGCAGTACTTC. It is translated as CASSAGASGSYEQYF.